The next 30 T cell receptor beta chains were all read from a single sample in a study of blood T cell repertoires in COVID-19. Sequenced by immunoSEQ multiplex PCR; TCRdb stores in-frame clones only, minus some. The data show 250,000 to 300,000 clones, approximately 86% seen once. Input material: peripheral blood. The receptors originated from a woman aged 70 to 79 with COVID-19, enrolled during active disease.

CDR3 DNA sequence: TGTGCCAGTAGTCAGCGGGGGATTAACTACGAGCAGTACTTC. The encoded protein is CASSQRGINYEQYF. This chain uses TRBV19 with TRBJ2-7; 8 bases match TRBD2. The germline CDR1 and CDR2 sequences are LNHDA and SQIVND (reference sequence). The CDR3 has 14 amino acids. J gave up 3 bases and V 5 bases, and 6 bases lay outside the gene matches. The full variable domain, its missing parts supplied by reference TRBV19 and TRBJ2-7, is DGGITQSPKYLFRKEGQNVTLSCEQNLNHDAMYWYRQDPGQGLRLIYYSQIVNDFQKGDIAEGYSVSREKKESFPLTVTSAQKNPTAFYLCASSQRGINYEQYFGPGTRLTVT.

The V and J genes are TRBV5-4 and TRBJ2-7; 7 bases fit TRBD2. Germline V CDR1 and CDR2: SGHNT, YYREEE (reference sequence). Trimming cost V 0 bases and J 4 bases; bases outside gene matches: 7. This CDR3 is built from 15 residues. CDR3 sequence (DNA): TGTGCCAGCAGCTTGGGTGGGGGGGACCGATACGAGCAGTACTTC. It specifies CASSLGGGDRYEQYF.

The chain uses TRBV30 and TRBJ2-5, with 11 bases fitting TRBD2. J lost 5 bases, V lost 0 bases, and 5 bases had no gene match. This CDR3 spans 15 amino acids. Looked up from germline, CDR1 is GTSNPN and CDR2 is SVGIG (reference sequence). DNA of the CDR3: TGTGCCTGGAGTGTCCTAGCGGGGGGCGGGGAGACCCAGTACTTC. This encodes CAWSVLAGGGETQYF.

V and J are TRBV5-1 and TRBJ1-1, with TRBD1 as a possible D gene (6 bases). The CDR3 has 13 amino acids. The V end lost 0 bases, the J end lost 6 bases, and 9 bases lay between the germline ends. Germline CDR1 SGHRS, CDR2 YFSETQ. The CDR3 spells CASSLGRGAEAFF. CDR3 nucleotides: TGCGCCAGCAGCTTGGGCAGGGGCGCTGAAGCTTTCTTT.

This clone was seen many times. The rearrangement joins TRBV12-3 or TRBV12-4 to TRBJ2-5; D not resolved. The CDR3 extends over 13 amino acids. Deletions cut 6 bases from V and 5 bases from J, with 13 bases between. CDR3 protein: CASRLTGRETQYF. The CDR3 coding sequence is TGTGCCAGCAGGCTGACGGGTCGGGAGACCCAGTACTTC.

V is TRBV7-2 and J is TRBJ1-1; tentatively, D is TRBD1 (6 bases). The germline CDR1 and CDR2 sequences are SGHTA and FQGNSA. The CDR3 runs to 12 residues. V was trimmed by 10 bases and J by 0 bases, leaving 9 bases between them. The CDR3 coding sequence is TGTGCCACCGACAGGATGAACACTGAAGCTTTCTTT. Translated, it gives CATDRMNTEAFF.

The gene calls are TRBV5-1 and TRBJ1-1; no reliable D call. This CDR3 has 14 amino acids. The germline CDR1 and CDR2 sequences are SGHRS and YFSETQ. V was cut by 5 bases and J by 0 bases, with 11 bases left in between. This CDR3 is CASSLGYLNTEAFF. CDR3 coding DNA: TGCGCCAGCAGTCTCGGGTATTTGAACACTGAAGCTTTCTTT.

This clone was observed a single time. This chain joins TRBV19 and TRBJ1-2, with D possibly matching TRBD1 (5 bases). The CDR3 contains 17 residues. Germline V gene sequence: CDR1 LNHDA, CDR2 SQIVND (reference sequence). V was pared by 1 base and J by 4 bases, with 19 bases between. The CDR3 nucleotides are TGTGCCAGTAGTATAGGGCGTCTGGGGGGACCAGGCTATGGCTACACCTTC. Residues: CASSIGRLGGPGYGYTF. Full variable domain (outside the CDR3, taken from reference TRBV19 and TRBJ1-2): DGGITQSPKYLFRKEGQNVTLSCEQNLNHDAMYWYRQDPGQGLRLIYYSQIVNDFQKGDIAEGYSVSREKKESFPLTVTSAQKNPTAFYLCASSIGRLGGPGYGYTFGSGTRLTVV.

This chain joins TRBV13 and TRBJ2-7; TRBD1 might be the D (5 bases). Trimming cost V 6 bases and J 3 bases, with 9 bases left between them. This CDR3 region has 12 residues. Per germline, CDR1 PRHDT and CDR2 FYEKMQ (reference sequence). CDR3 sequence (DNA): TGTGCCAGCAGTTACCAGGGCTACGAGCAGTACTTC. It codes for CASSYQGYEQYF. Supplemented by reference TRBV13 and TRBJ2-7, the full variable domain reads AAGVIQSPRHLIKEKRETATLKCYPIPRHDTVYWYQQGPGQDPQFLISFYEKMQSDKGSIPDRFSAQQFSDYHSELNMSSLELGDSALYFCASSYQGYEQYFGPGTRLTVT.

The CDR3 reads CAISESVVTGVFAFF. For the CDR3, the DNA is TGTGCCATCAGTGAGTCAGTCGTAACAGGGGTCTTCGCTTTCTTT. The V and J genes are TRBV10-3 and TRBJ1-1, with 7 bases matching TRBD1. The germline CDR1 and CDR2 sequences are ENHRY and SYGVKD. With V trimmed by 0 bases and J by 11 bases, 12 bases remained unmatched. The CDR3 contains 15 residues.

The chain is built from TRBV27 and TRBJ2-1; 10 positions match TRBD1. Unmatched junction bases numbered 6, after V lost 6 bases and J lost 4 bases. The CDR3 has 15 amino acids. Per the germline V gene, CDR1 is MNHEY and CDR2 is SMNVEV (reference sequence). The CDR3, as DNA: TGTGCCAGCAGACTGGACAGGGGGTTTTACAATGAGCAGTTCTTC. It translates to CASRLDRGFYNEQFF.

The genes are TRBV5-5 and TRBJ1-4; maybe TRBD1 (6 bases). Trimming left V 0 bases short and J 13 bases short, with 13 bases between. This CDR3 contains 13 residues. Looked up from germline, CDR1 is SGHKS and CDR2 is YYEKEE (reference sequence). The CDR3 here is CASSLDWGTLLFF. The CDR3 bases are TGTGCCAGCAGCTTGGATTGGGGGACACTACTGTTTTTT.

In this sample, this clone turned up once. V gene TRBV3-1 (or the pseudogene TRBV3-2) combines with J gene TRBJ2-4; 8 bases are shared with TRBD2. J was trimmed by 0 bases and V by 5 bases; bases with no gene match: 6. The CDR3 contains 16 residues. Germline CDR1 reads LGHDT; CDR2 reads YNNKEL (reference sequence). The CDR3 sequence: CASSYISGVAKNIQYF. For the CDR3, the DNA is TGTGCCAGCAGCTATATTAGCGGGGTAGCCAAAAACATTCAGTACTTC.

The sample holds many counts of this clone. The DNA for the CDR3 is TGTGCCAGCAGTTTGCTACAGGGGAGAGGGAACGAGCAGTACTTC. Protein product: CASSLLQGRGNEQYF. The chain carries TRBV27 and TRBJ2-7, with 7 bases aligning to TRBD1. Germline lookup yields CDR1 MNHEY and CDR2 SMNVEV (reference sequence). This CDR3 spans 15 amino acids. The V gene end was trimmed by 3 bases and the J gene end by 5 bases; junction bases not matched to a gene: 10.

The J gene is TRBJ1-4, the V gene TRBV30; 8 bases match TRBD1. V shed 1 base and J 3 bases; nucleotides not matched to a gene: 10. The CDR3 is made up of 17 amino acids. Germline CDR1 GTSNPN, CDR2 SVGIG (reference sequence). The CDR3 DNA follows: TGTGCCTGGAGTGCCCCACGCAGGGGGCTAGCTAATGAAAAACTGTTTTTT. As protein: CAWSAPRRGLANEKLFF.

The rearrangement uses TRBV5-6 and TRBJ2-7; TRBD2 is a possible D gene (6 bases). Germline CDR1 and CDR2: SGHDT and YYEEEE. V was shortened by 0 bases and J by 6 bases, with 16 bases between the two germline ends. This CDR3 is 15 amino acids long. The CDR3: CASSLDRRGPGEQYF. CDR3 nucleotide sequence: TGTGCCAGCAGCTTGGATAGGCGGGGACCGGGCGAGCAGTACTTC.

The chain joins TRBV18 to TRBJ2-1; D perhaps matches TRBD1 (6 bases). Germline CDR1 and CDR2: KGHSH and LQKENI. Trimming pared 5 bases from V and 4 bases from J, leaving 12 bases between. The CDR3 contains 14 residues. CDR3 sequence reads: CASSATQGYNEQFF. CDR3 nucleotides: TGTGCCAGCTCAGCTACTCAGGGGTACAATGAGCAGTTCTTC.

The chain combines TRBV7-8 with TRBJ1-1; 7 positions agree with TRBD1. Germline lookup yields CDR1 SGHVS and CDR2 FQNEAQ. The CDR3 length is 15 residues. V dropped 5 bases and J dropped 3; count of bases not matched to a gene: 9. The CDR3 coding sequence is TGTGCCAGCAGCCGAGGGGGCCTTGGACACACTGAAGCTTTCTTT. Translated, it gives CASSRGGLGHTEAFF. Full variable domain (outside the CDR3, taken from reference TRBV7-8 and TRBJ1-1): GAGVSQSPRYKVAKRGQDVALRCDPISGHVSLFWYQQALGQGPEFLTYFQNEAQLDKSGLPSDRFFAERPEGSVSTLKIQRTQQEDSAVYLCASSRGGLGHTEAFFGQGTRLTVV.

The CDR3, as DNA: TGTGCCACCAGTGACCCCCGGGGAGGTGGCAAAAACATTCAGTACTTC. It encodes CATSDPRGGGKNIQYF. The rearrangement uses TRBV24-1 and TRBJ2-4; tentative D call: TRBD2 (6 bases). Germline V lookup: CDR1 KGHDR, CDR2 SFDVKD. CDR3 length: 16 amino acids. The ends were cut back, 4 bases at V and 3 bases at J, with 15 bases in the middle.

The rearrangement links TRBV11-3 to TRBJ2-2, with 12 bases matching TRBD2. Germline values: CDR1 SGHNT, CDR2 YENEEA. The CDR3 runs to 18 residues. The junction had 10 bases not matched to a gene; V was cut back by 1 base and J by 7 bases. Here the CDR3 DNA reads TGTGCCAGCAGCTTAGTTCCCCGACTAGCGGGGGTCCACGGGGAGCTGTTTTTT. Its protein is CASSLVPRLAGVHGELFF.

This chain uses TRBV27 with TRBJ2-7; D may be TRBD2 (6 bases). V was pared by 9 bases and J by 0 bases, with 12 bases between. This CDR3 spans 13 amino acids. CDR1 MNHEY and CDR2 SMNVEV come from the germline V gene (reference sequence). The CDR3 DNA is TGTGCCAGGCCGATCGGGAGCTCCTACGAGCAGTACTTC. The encoded protein is CARPIGSSYEQYF.

This clone was found once. Other DNA sequences from this sample encode an identical CDR3 as well. The chain recombines TRBV11-2 with TRBJ2-5; D gene unclear. CDR3 length: 12 residues. Trimming removed 0 bases at V and 5 bases at J, with 4 bases between. Per the germline V gene, CDR1 is SGHAT and CDR2 is FQNNGV. The CDR3 region has the DNA TGTGCCAGCAGCTTAGACAGGGAGACCCAGTACTTC. Its protein is CASSLDRETQYF. Full variable domain (rest looked up from reference TRBV11-2 and TRBJ2-5): EAGVAQSPRYKIIEKRQSVAFWCNPISGHATLYWYQQILGQGPKLLIQFQNNGVVDDSQLPKDRFSAERLKGVDSTLKIQPAKLEDSAVYLCASSLDRETQYFGPGTRLLVL.

V gene TRBV11-2 combines with J gene TRBJ2-7; the match to TRBD1 covers 10 bases. The CDR3 is 13 amino acids. Per germline, CDR1 SGHAT and CDR2 FQNNGV. The J segment lost 6 bases and the V segment lost 7 bases, leaving 6 bases of the junction unmatched. CDR3 sequence reads: CASTRGQGTEQYF. Written as DNA, the CDR3 is TGTGCCAGCACGAGGGGACAGGGGACCGAGCAGTACTTC. Drawing the rest from reference TRBV11-2 and TRBJ2-7, the complete variable domain is EAGVAQSPRYKIIEKRQSVAFWCNPISGHATLYWYQQILGQGPKLLIQFQNNGVVDDSQLPKDRFSAERLKGVDSTLKIQPAKLEDSAVYLCASTRGQGTEQYFGPGTRLTVT.

V and J are TRBV3-1 (or the pseudogene TRBV3-2) and TRBJ1-2; D unresolved. With 1 base removed from V and 2 bases from J, the gap between germline ends came to 5 bases. The CDR3 has 13 amino acids. CDR1 LGHDT and CDR2 YNNKEL come from the germline V gene (reference sequence). The CDR3 protein is CASSQGANYGYTF. CDR3 bases: TGTGCCAGCAGCCAAGGGGCGAACTATGGCTACACCTTC.

The chain is built from TRBV7-2 and TRBJ2-1; a weak D match, TRBD1 (6 bases). The germline V gene encodes CDR1 SGHTA and CDR2 FQGNSA. V lost 2 bases, J lost 7 bases, and 15 bases lay in between. This CDR3 has 15 amino acids. CDR3 DNA: TGTGCCAGCAGCTTATTAGGTCAGGGGTGGAATGAGCAGTTCTTC. Its translation is CASSLLGQGWNEQFF.

This rearrangement joins TRBV28 to TRBJ1-2; no definite D call. There are 13 residues in the CDR3. The V and J ends lost 6 bases and 3 bases respectively, with 11 bases between them. Germline lookup yields CDR1 MDHEN and CDR2 SYDVKM. CDR3 residues: CASSLSSYYGYTF. The CDR3 bases are TGTGCCAGCAGCCTTTCCAGTTACTATGGCTACACCTTC.

This clone has only one observation. V usage is TRBV7-9 and J usage is TRBJ2-7, with unresolved D. The germline gives CDR1 SEHNR, CDR2 FQNEAQ (reference sequence). V was cut by 5 bases and J by 0 bases, with 8 bases left in between. The CDR3 covers 13 residues. CDR3 in amino acids: CASSPENSYEQYF. CDR3 DNA sequence: TGTGCCAGCAGCCCGGAGAACTCCTACGAGCAGTACTTC.

V gene TRBV28 combines with J gene TRBJ1-6; TRBD1 matches at 9 bases. CDR1 and CDR2 from the germline V gene are MDHEN and SYDVKM. V dropped 5 bases and J dropped 10; count of bases not matched to a gene: 15. The CDR3 spans 17 residues. This CDR3 is CASSLFRGTGWGSPLHF. CDR3 nucleotides: TGTGCCAGCAGTCTCTTTCGCGGGACAGGGTGGGGATCACCCCTCCACTTT.

The V and J genes are TRBV5-1 and TRBJ1-2; D unclear. The V end lost 4 bases, the J end lost 4 bases, and 11 bases lay between the germline ends. The CDR3 is 13 residues long. The germline CDR1 and CDR2 sequences are SGHRS and YFSETQ. The CDR3 bases are TGCGCCAGCAGCCTCGACACGGCCTATGGCTACACCTTC. Translating it yields CASSLDTAYGYTF. Based on the CDR3 plus reference TRBV5-1 and TRBJ1-2, the full variable domain is KAGVTQTPRYLIKTRGQQVTLSCSPISGHRSVSWYQQTPGQGLQFLFEYFSETQRNKGNFPGRFSGRQFSNSRSEMNVSTLELGDSALYLCASSLDTAYGYTFGSGTRLTVV.

The V call is TRBV6-5, the J call TRBJ2-3; the match to TRBD2 covers 7 bases. Germline trimming cut 6 bases from V and 6 bases from J; bases unmatched to any gene: 9. CDR1 and CDR2 (germline): MNHEY, SVGAGI. The CDR3 loop spans 14 amino acids. CDR3 nucleotides: TGTGCCAGCAGACCCGTAGGGCGGGGGGATACGCAGTATTTT. Translation: CASRPVGRGDTQYF.